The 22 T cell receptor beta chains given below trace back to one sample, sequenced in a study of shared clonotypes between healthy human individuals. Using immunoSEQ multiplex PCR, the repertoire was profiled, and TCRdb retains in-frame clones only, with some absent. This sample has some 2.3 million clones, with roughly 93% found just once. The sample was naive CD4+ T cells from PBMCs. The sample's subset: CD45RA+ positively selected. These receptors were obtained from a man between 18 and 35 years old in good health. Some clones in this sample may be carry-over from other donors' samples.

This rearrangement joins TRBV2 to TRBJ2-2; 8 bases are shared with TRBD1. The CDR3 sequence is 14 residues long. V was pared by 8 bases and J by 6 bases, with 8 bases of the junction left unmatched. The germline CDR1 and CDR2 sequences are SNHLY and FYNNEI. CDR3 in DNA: TGTGCCAGCTACCGGACAGGGTACGCCGGGGAGCTGTTTTTT. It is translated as CASYRTGYAGELFF.

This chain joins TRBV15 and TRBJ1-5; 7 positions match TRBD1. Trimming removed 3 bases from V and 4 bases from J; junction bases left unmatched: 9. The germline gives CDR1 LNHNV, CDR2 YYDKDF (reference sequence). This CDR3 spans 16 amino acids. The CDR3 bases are TGTGCCACCAGCAGGGGAGGACAGGTCGGGAATCAGCCCCAGCATTTT. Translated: CATSRGGQVGNQPQHF.

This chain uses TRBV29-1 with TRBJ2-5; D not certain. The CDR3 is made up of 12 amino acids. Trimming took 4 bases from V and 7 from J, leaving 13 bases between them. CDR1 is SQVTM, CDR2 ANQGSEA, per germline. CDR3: CSVAPLYGTQYF. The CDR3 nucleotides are TGCAGCGTTGCCCCCCTTTATGGGACCCAGTACTTC.

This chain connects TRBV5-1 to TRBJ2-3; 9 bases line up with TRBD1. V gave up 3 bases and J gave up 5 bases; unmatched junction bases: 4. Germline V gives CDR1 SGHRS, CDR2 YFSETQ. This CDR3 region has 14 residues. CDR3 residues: CASSSQGAIDTQYF. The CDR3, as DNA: TGCGCCAGCAGCTCACAGGGGGCTATAGATACGCAGTATTTT.

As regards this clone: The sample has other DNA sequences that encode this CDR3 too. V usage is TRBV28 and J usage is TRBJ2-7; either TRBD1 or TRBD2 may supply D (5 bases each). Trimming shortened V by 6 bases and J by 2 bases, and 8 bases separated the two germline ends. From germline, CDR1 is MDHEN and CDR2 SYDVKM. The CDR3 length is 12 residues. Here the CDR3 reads CASSGTAYEQYF. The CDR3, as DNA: TGTGCCAGCAGCGGGACCGCCTACGAGCAGTACTTC.

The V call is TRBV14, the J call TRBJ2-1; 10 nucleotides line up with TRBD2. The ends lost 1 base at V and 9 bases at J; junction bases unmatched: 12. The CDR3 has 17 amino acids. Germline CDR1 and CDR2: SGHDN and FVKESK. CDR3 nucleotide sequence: TGTGCCAGCAGCCAAGGGGGTGCTAGCGGGAGAGATAGTGAGCAGTTCTTC. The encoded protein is CASSQGGASGRDSEQFF. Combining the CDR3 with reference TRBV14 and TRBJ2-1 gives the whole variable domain EAGVTQFPSHSVIEKGQTVTLRCDPISGHDNLYWYRRVMGKEIKFLLHFVKESKQDESGMPNNRFLAERTGGTYSTLKVQPAELEDSGVYFCASSQGGASGRDSEQFFGPGTRLTVL.

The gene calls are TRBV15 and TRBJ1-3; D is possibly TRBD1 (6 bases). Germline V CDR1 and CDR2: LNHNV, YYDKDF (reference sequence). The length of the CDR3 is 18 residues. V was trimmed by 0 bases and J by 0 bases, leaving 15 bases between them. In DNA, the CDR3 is TGTGCCACCAGCAGAGAGCCTGCTCAAGGGGGCTCTGGAAACACCATATATTTT. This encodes CATSREPAQGGSGNTIYF.

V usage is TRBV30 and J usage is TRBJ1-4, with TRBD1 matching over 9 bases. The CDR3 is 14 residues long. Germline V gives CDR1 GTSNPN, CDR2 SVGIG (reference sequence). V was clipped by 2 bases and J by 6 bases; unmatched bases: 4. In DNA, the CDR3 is TGTGCCTGGAGTCTCGGGACAGGGTATGAAAAACTGTTTTTT. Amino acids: CAWSLGTGYEKLFF.

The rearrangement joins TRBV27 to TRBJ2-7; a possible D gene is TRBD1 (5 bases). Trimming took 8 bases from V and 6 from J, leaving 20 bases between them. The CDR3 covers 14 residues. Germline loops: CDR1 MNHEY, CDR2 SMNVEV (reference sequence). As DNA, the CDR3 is TGTGCCAGCGGAACAGGTAGGGTAAGGAGCGAGCAGTACTTC. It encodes CASGTGRVRSEQYF.

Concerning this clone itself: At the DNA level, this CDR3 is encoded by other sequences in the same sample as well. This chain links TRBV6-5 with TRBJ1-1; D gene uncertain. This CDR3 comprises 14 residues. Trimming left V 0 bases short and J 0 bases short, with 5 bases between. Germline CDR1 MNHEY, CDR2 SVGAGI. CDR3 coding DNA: TGTGCCAGCAGTTACTCGAGACTGAACACTGAAGCTTTCTTT. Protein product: CASSYSRLNTEAFF.

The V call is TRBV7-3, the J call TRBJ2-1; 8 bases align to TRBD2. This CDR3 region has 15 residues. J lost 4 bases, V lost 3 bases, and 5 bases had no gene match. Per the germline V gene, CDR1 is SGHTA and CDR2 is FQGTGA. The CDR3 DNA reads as TGTGCCAGCAGCTTTGCGGGAGGAACTTACAATGAGCAGTTCTTC. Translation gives CASSFAGGTYNEQFF.

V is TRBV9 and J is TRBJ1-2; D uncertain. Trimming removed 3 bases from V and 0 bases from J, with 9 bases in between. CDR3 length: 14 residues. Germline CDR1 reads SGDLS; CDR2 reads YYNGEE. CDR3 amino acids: CASSALPPNYGYTF. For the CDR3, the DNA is TGTGCCAGCAGCGCCCTCCCCCCTAACTATGGCTACACCTTC.

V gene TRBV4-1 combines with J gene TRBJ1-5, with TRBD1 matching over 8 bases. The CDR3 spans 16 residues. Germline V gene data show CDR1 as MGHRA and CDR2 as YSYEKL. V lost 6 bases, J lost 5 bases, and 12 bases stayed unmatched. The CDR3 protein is CASRRLLQGAHQPQHF. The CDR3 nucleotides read TGCGCCAGCAGACGTCTCCTCCAGGGGGCCCATCAGCCCCAGCATTTT.

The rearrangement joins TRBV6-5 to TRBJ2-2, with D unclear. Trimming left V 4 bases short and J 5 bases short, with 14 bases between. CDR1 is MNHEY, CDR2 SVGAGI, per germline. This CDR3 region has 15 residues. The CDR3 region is CASSSTRWLTGELFF. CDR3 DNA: TGTGCCAGCAGTTCGACCCGGTGGCTGACCGGGGAGCTGTTTTTT.

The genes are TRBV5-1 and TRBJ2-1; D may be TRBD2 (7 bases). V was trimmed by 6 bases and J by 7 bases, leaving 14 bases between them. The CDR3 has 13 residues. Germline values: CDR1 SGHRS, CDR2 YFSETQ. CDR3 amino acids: CASTKGGENEQFF. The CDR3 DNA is TGCGCCAGCACCAAAGGGGGGGAAAATGAGCAGTTCTTC.

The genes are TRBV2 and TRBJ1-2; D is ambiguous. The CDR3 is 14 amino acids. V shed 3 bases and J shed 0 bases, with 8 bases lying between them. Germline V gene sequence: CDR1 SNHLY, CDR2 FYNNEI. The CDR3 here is CASSDTITNYGYTF. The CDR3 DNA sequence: TGTGCCAGCAGTGACACCATTACTAACTATGGCTACACCTTC. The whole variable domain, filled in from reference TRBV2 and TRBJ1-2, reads EPEVTQTPSHQVTQMGQEVILRCVPISNHLYFYWYRQILGQKVEFLVSFYNNEISEKSEIFDDQFSVERPDGSNFTLKIRSTKLEDSAMYFCASSDTITNYGYTFGSGTRLTVV.

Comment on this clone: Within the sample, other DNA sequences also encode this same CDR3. The CDR3 DNA sequence: TGTGCCAGCAGCGTGGGGGGTAGCTCCTACGAGCAGTACTTC. Encoded protein: CASSVGGSSYEQYF. The V call is TRBV9, the J call TRBJ2-7; weak D call: TRBD2 (6 bases). CDR1 SGDLS and CDR2 YYNGEE come from the germline V gene. Trimming cost V 2 bases and J 0 bases, with 9 bases left between them. The CDR3 is made up of 14 amino acids.

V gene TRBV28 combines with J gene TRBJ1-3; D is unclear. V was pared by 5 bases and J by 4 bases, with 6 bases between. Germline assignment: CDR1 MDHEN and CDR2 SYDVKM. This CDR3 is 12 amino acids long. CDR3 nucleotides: TGTGCCAGCAGTACGGGGGGAAACACCATATATTTT. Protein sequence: CASSTGGNTIYF.

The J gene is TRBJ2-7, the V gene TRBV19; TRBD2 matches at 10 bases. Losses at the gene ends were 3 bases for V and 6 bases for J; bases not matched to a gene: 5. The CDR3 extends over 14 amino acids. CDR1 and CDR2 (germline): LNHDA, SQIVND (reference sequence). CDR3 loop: CASSIQLAGVEQYF. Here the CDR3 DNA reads TGTGCCAGTAGTATTCAGCTAGCGGGAGTCGAGCAGTACTTC.

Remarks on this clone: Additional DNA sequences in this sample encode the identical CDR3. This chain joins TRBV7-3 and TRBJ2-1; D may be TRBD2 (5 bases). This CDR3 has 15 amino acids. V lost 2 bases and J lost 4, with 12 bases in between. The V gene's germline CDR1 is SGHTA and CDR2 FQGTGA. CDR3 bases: TGTGCCAGCAGCTTAGGACTCTCAACTTACAATGAGCAGTTCTTC. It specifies CASSLGLSTYNEQFF. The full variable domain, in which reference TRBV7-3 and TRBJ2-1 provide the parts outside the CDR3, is GAGVSQTPSNKVTEKGKYVELRCDPISGHTALYWYRQSLGQGPEFLIYFQGTGAADDSGLPNDRFFAVRPEGSVSTLKIQRTERGDSAVYLCASSLGLSTYNEQFFGPGTRLTVL.

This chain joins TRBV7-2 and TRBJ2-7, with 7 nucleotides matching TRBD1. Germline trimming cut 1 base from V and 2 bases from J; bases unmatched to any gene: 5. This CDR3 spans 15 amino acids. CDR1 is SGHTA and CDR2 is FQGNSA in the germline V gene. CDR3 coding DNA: TGTGCCAGCAGCTTAGTACAGGGGAACCCCTACGAGCAGTACTTC. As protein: CASSLVQGNPYEQYF.

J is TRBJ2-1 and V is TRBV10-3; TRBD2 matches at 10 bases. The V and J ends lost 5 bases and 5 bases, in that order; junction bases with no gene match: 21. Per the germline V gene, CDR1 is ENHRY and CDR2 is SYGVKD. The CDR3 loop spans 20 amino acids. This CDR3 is CAISSTFTRPGLASNNEQFF. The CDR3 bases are TGTGCCATCAGTTCTACGTTTACCCGGCCGGGACTAGCGTCAAACAATGAGCAGTTCTTC.